This T cell receptor (beta chain) came from a study of cytomegalovirus exposure and HLA in healthy donors. Study details: In an early release, HLA-typed donors contributed 80 million to 95 million unique TCR sequences.

PCR was performed using 60 Vbeta and 13 Jbeta primers. Authors' processing steps: A follow-up analysis tallied 73 million or so unique TCR beta chains, roughly 11 million shared. Profiling relied on immunoSEQ multiplex PCR, and the TCRdb table lists in-frame clones only, not all of them. The D gene and trimming were derived from the DNA, and the V and J assignments and clone size from that table. This table holds tens of thousands of clones. Investigators did not record CMV serostatus for this donor. The study's findings and limits: Relative to the roughly 690-donor mean, N-insertions were reportedly fewer in an Asian-associated ancestry cluster in a later analysis.

Germline CDR1 and CDR2: SEHNR and FQNEAQ (reference sequence). Between the trimmed V and J ends, which lost 1 base and 4 bases, there was a span of 14 bases. The CDR3 covers 16 residues. In regard to this clone: Its cognate antigen is unknown.

The chain employs TRBV7-9 and TRBJ1-3, with D maybe TRBD1 (6 bases). Input material: PBMCs. This TCR was sampled from a human donor in good health. The CDR3 region has the DNA TGTGCCAGCAGCTTAGACGCGTTGACAGGCGGAAACACCATATATTTT. As protein: CASSLDALTGGNTIYF.